This T cell receptor (beta chain) stems from a study of blood T cell repertoires in COVID-19. Repertoires were generated with immunoSEQ multiplex PCR, while TCRdb's copy carries only in-frame clones and drops some. The data hold about 220,000 clones, with around 84% observed a single time. CDR1 and CDR2 from the germline V gene are LGHNT and FRNRAP. This CDR3 contains 13 residues. The trim removed 5 bases at V and 4 bases at J, leaving 3 bases unmatched. This clone came up a few times. The receptor's source is a middle-aged woman who had recovered from COVID-19. The rearrangement links TRBV12-5 to TRBJ2-3; 7 bases are a match to TRBD1. The material sequenced was PBMCs or T cells enriched from blood (not recorded which). The CDR3 sequence is CASGADRADTQYF. The DNA of the CDR3 is TGTGCTAGTGGTGCTGACAGGGCAGATACGCAGTATTTT.